This T cell receptor beta chain was sequenced for a study of vaccination effects on CD4 cells after COVID-19. Study-wide context: Each participant was given two doses of one vaccine (BNT162b2 or mRNA-1273). Study-level points and caveats: Infection-derived and vaccine-derived clones contracted markedly late after vaccination. There was only 1 of 255 vaccine-induced clones in healthy vaccinees that cross-reacted with common cold coronaviruses. The study enrolled few convalescent patients and sampled no early post-infection timepoints.

Peptide-pool stimulation followed by sequencing identified expanded antigen-specific CD4+ clonotypes in the ViraFEST assay. Having been cultured for 9 to 11 days, the cells underwent CD4+ T cell isolation. In the vaccine recipients, nucleocapsid antibodies were negative and there was no prior SARS-CoV-2 infection. The repertoire was sequenced with immunoSEQ multiplex PCR; TCRdb's copy has only in-frame clones and lacks some. The sample yields over 25,000 clones, about 80% seen once. The CDR3 runs to 16 residues. Per germline, CDR1 SGHVS and CDR2 FQNEAQ. Trimming removed 5 bases from V and 9 bases from J; junction bases left unmatched: 11. This clone was seen a handful of times. Its cognate antigen is unknown.

This receptor was identified in a human donor who received a COVID-19 vaccine. The chain recombines TRBV7-8 with TRBJ2-1; 12 positions agree with TRBD1. Sequences were derived from CD4+ T cells from PBMCs cultured with SARS-CoV-2 spike peptides, sampled before COVID-19 vaccination. Here the CDR3 reads CASSPTRDRGPGEQFF. CDR3 nucleotides: TGTGCCAGCAGCCCAACCCGGGACAGGGGGCCGGGTGAGCAGTTCTTC.